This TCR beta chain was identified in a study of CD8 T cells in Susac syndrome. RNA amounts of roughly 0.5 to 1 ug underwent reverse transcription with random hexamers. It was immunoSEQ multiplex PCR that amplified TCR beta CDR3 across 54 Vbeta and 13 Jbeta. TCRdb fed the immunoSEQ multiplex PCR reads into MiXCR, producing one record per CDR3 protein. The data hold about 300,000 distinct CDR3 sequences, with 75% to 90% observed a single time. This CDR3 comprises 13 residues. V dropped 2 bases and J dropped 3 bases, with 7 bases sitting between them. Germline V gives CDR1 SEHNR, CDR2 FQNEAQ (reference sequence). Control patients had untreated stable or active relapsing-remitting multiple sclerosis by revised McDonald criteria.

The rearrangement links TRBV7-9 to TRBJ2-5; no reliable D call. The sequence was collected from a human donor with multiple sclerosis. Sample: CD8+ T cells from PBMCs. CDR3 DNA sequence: TGTGCCAGCAGCTTATTAATGGAAGAGACCCAGTACTTC. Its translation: CASSLLMEETQYF.